This T cell receptor beta chain was retrieved from a study of blood T cell repertoires in COVID-19. Measured with immunoSEQ multiplex PCR; TCRdb has only the in-frame clones, and not every one. The profile covers about 220,000 clones, with about 78% appearing a single time and 7.2% taken by the ten largest. The CDR3 loop spans 16 amino acids. Germline V lookup: CDR1 SGHRS, CDR2 YFSETQ. V lost 4 bases to trimming and J lost 0 bases, with 16 bases between them. The sample was peripheral blood. This rearrangement joins TRBV5-1 to TRBJ1-1; a weak D match, TRBD1 (5 bases). This clonotype was obtained from a woman aged 70-85 years with acute or convalescent COVID-19. DNA of the CDR3: TGCGCCAGCAGCGGGGGGAATCTAAACATGAACACTGAAGCTTTCTTT. Amino acid sequence: CASSGGNLNMNTEAFF.